These 30 T cell receptor beta chains were sequenced from one sample in a study of T-cell memory formation after mild COVID-19. TCRdb analysed the 5' RACE reads with MiXCR anew, one entry per CDR3 protein. The repertoire holds roughly 130,000 distinct CDR3 sequences, with approximately 15% as singletons. Sequenced material: PBMCs or a T cell subset sorted from them (not recorded which). The receptors originated from a man aged 18 to 35 who had mild COVID-19 (a few samples of this study predate the infection). Cell type and time point are not known.

The chain has TRBV5-8 and TRBJ1-1; the D gene is possibly TRBD1 (5 bases). Trimming took off 4 bases at V and 1 base at J, with 14 bases between the two ends. This CDR3 is built from 15 residues. CDR1 and CDR2 from the germline V gene are SGHTS and YDEGEE. This CDR3 is CASSPLGGKNTEAFF. CDR3 coding DNA: TGTGCCAGCAGCCCGCTTGGGGGGAAGAACACTGAAGCTTTCTTT.

This chain links TRBV7-2 with TRBJ2-5, with 9 bases that match TRBD2. The length of the CDR3 is 15 residues. The V gene's germline CDR1 is SGHTA and CDR2 FQGNSA. V gave up 5 bases and J gave up 4 bases; unmatched junction bases: 8. The CDR3 DNA follows: TGTGCCAGCAGCCCGTTAGCGGGGGTTATAGAGACCCAGTACTTC. It encodes CASSPLAGVIETQYF.

This chain joins TRBV7-2 and TRBJ2-2, with 9 bases matching TRBD2. Germline lookup yields CDR1 SGHTA and CDR2 FQGNSA. The CDR3 has 16 amino acids. V was clipped by 3 bases and J by 2 bases; unmatched bases: 4. CDR3 amino acids: CASSFKLAGNTGELFF. CDR3 nucleotides: TGTGCCAGCAGCTTCAAGCTAGCGGGAAACACCGGGGAGCTGTTTTTT.

This clonotype was found a few times. This rearrangement joins TRBV7-2 to TRBJ2-5; the D is unclear. CDR1 is SGHTA and CDR2 is FQGNSA in the germline V gene. V was cut by 6 bases and J by 0 bases, with 14 bases left in between. The CDR3 extends over 15 amino acids. The CDR3 bases are TGTGCCAGCAGATCAGTGGGGTCGTACCAAGAGACCCAGTACTTC. Protein product: CASRSVGSYQETQYF.

This rearrangement joins TRBV12-3 or TRBV12-4 to TRBJ1-1; maybe TRBD1 (5 bases). The CDR3 loop spans 15 amino acids. Trimming took off 6 bases at V and 1 base at J, with 15 bases between the two ends. CDR3 region: CASSPRGLGNTEAFF. The CDR3 coding sequence is TGTGCCAGCAGCCCCCGGGGCCTTGGGAACACTGAAGCTTTCTTT.

In this sample, this clonotype turned up a few times. This rearrangement joins TRBV7-3 to TRBJ2-7; D is uncertain. Germline-derived CDR1 and CDR2 are SGHTA and FQGTGA. V dropped 0 bases and J dropped 0 bases, with 6 bases sitting between them. The CDR3 is made up of 14 amino acids. The DNA for the CDR3 is TGTGCCAGCAGCTTAACAGGCTACTCCTACGAGCAGTACTTC. This translates into CASSLTGYSYEQYF.

This clonotype showed up just a few times. The chain employs TRBV4-1 and TRBJ1-5; 10 positions match TRBD1. Germline loops: CDR1 MGHRA, CDR2 YSYEKL. The CDR3 extends over 15 amino acids. The ends lost 6 bases at V and 8 bases at J; junction bases unmatched: 10. The CDR3 nucleotides read TGCGCCAGCAGTTTGGGACAGGGGCCGGTGGAGCCCCAGCATTTT. Its protein product is CASSLGQGPVEPQHF.

This clonotype turned up a few times. This chain connects TRBV6-2 or TRBV6-3 to TRBJ2-5; 10 bases map to TRBD2. This CDR3 has 16 amino acids. CDR1 and CDR2 from the germline V gene are MNHEY and SVGEGT. V shed 2 bases, J shed 5 bases, and the junction held 8 bases outside the gene matches. CDR3 sequence (DNA): TGTGCCAGCAGTTACCAGCGGGGGGGCACTTCTGAGACCCAGTACTTC. Translated, it gives CASSYQRGGTSETQYF.

CDR3 protein: CASSPQVGSEQYF. As DNA, the CDR3 is TGTGCCAGCAGTCCCCAGGTTGGGTCCGAGCAGTACTTC. This chain links TRBV12-3 or TRBV12-4 with TRBJ2-7, with D uncertain. The CDR3 is 13 amino acids. V lost 5 bases and J lost 6, with 14 bases in between.

V usage is TRBV9 and J usage is TRBJ1-3, with D possibly TRBD1 on 6 matching bases. V shed 0 bases and J shed 3 bases, with 19 bases lying between them. Germline V gene lookup returns CDR1 SGDLS and CDR2 YYNGEE. This CDR3 spans 18 amino acids. DNA for the CDR3: TGTGCCAGCAGCGTAGAGCCTGGGGGCGCTAATCTTGGAAACACCATATATTTT. Its protein is CASSVEPGGANLGNTIYF. Full variable domain (remainder filled in from reference TRBV9 and TRBJ1-3): DSGVTQTPKHLITATGQRVTLRCSPRSGDLSVYWYQQSLDQGLQFLIQYYNGEERAKGNILERFSAQQFPDLHSELNLSSLELGDSALYFCASSVEPGGANLGNTIYFGEGSWLTVV.

This clonotype appeared a few times. The V call is TRBV20-1, the J call TRBJ2-7; the D is unclear. Germline CDR1 reads DFQATT; CDR2 reads SNEGSKA (reference sequence). The CDR3 loop spans 12 amino acids. V lost 4 bases to trimming and J lost 0 bases, with 7 bases between them. DNA of the CDR3: TGCAGTGCTATCCCCAGCTCCTACGAGCAGTACGTC. Protein sequence: CSAIPSSYEQYV.

In this sample, this clonotype turned up a few times. V is TRBV28 and J is TRBJ2-1; 7 nucleotides align to TRBD1. Germline CDR1 is MDHEN and CDR2 is SYDVKM. Trimming cost V 6 bases and J 4 bases; bases outside gene matches: 15. The CDR3 spans 17 residues. In DNA form, the CDR3 reads TGTGCCAGCAGCCTCACGACAGGGCAACGTTCATACAATGAGCAGTTCTTC. Residues: CASSLTTGQRSYNEQFF.

The chain recombines TRBV5-1 with TRBJ1-2; 8 nucleotides match TRBD1. CDR1 is SGHRS and CDR2 is YFSETQ in the germline V gene. The CDR3 is made up of 15 amino acids. V was clipped by 0 bases and J by 7 bases; unmatched bases: 8. The CDR3 DNA reads TGCGCCAGCAGCTTGGGAGACAGGGGCGGCGGTGGCTACACCTTC. Its protein is CASSLGDRGGGGYTF.

V usage is TRBV7-3 and J usage is TRBJ2-2; the D gene is possibly TRBD1 (5 bases). Germline values: CDR1 SGHTA, CDR2 FQGTGA. With 1 base removed from V and 4 bases from J, the gap between germline ends came to 19 bases. This CDR3 region has 18 residues. The CDR3 coding sequence is TGTGCCAGCAGCTTAATAGGGCAGGGAATTTCTTCCACCGGGGAGCTGTTTTTT. Protein product: CASSLIGQGISSTGELFF.

This clonotype was seen repeatedly, ten times or more. The chain joins TRBV7-8 to TRBJ2-2; possibly TRBD1 or TRBD2 for D (5 bases each). Germline lookup yields CDR1 SGHVS and CDR2 FQNEAQ. The CDR3 runs 15 residues. V lost 3 bases to trimming and J lost 6 bases, with 14 bases between them. CDR3: CASSFQGVSAGELFF. CDR3 in DNA: TGTGCCAGCAGCTTTCAGGGAGTGTCGGCCGGGGAGCTGTTTTTT.

There are many counts of this clonotype. The chain recombines TRBV5-4 with TRBJ2-1, with D possibly being TRBD1 or TRBD2 (6 bases each). Germline values: CDR1 SGHNT, CDR2 YYREEE (reference sequence). V was trimmed by 9 bases and J by 4 bases, leaving 23 bases between them. CDR3 length equals 16 residues. As DNA, the CDR3 is TGTGCCACTAGAGCGTTGGGGGGCCTGGGGTACAATGAGCAGTTCTTC. Its protein product is CATRALGGLGYNEQFF.

The CDR3 sequence is CASSSGTVSHSPLHF. CDR3 bases: TGTGCCAGCAGCTCCGGGACAGTTTCGCATTCACCCCTCCACTTT. This rearrangement joins TRBV7-2 to TRBJ1-6, with 7 bases aligning to TRBD1. The CDR3 consists of 15 residues. Germline V lookup: CDR1 SGHTA, CDR2 FQGNSA. J was trimmed by 8 bases and V by 4 bases; bases with no gene match: 8.

In this sample, this clonotype turned up a few times. V usage is TRBV5-1 and J usage is TRBJ2-1; D not resolved. This CDR3 spans 11 amino acids. The V gene's germline CDR1 is SGHRS and CDR2 YFSETQ. Trimming pared 4 bases from V and 9 bases from J, leaving 8 bases between. This CDR3 reads CASSVDFEQFF. CDR3 coding DNA: TGCGCCAGCAGCGTAGACTTTGAGCAGTTCTTC.

The chain links TRBV5-1 to TRBJ2-3; 8 bases match TRBD2. The length of the CDR3 is 15 residues. The germline V gene encodes CDR1 SGHRS and CDR2 YFSETQ. V shed 1 base, J shed 2 bases, and the junction held 3 bases outside the gene matches. This CDR3 reads CASSLTAGATDTQYF. CDR3 in DNA: TGCGCCAGCAGCTTGACAGCGGGGGCCACAGATACGCAGTATTTT.

This clonotype was observed many times. The chain is built from TRBV5-1 and TRBJ2-2, with TRBD2 as a possible D gene (5 bases). This CDR3 region has 14 residues. V was cut by 0 bases and J by 6 bases, with 9 bases left in between. Germline CDR1 reads SGHRS; CDR2 reads YFSETQ. The CDR3 loop is CASSLAGDAGELFF. DNA of the CDR3: TGCGCCAGCAGCTTGGCCGGGGATGCCGGGGAGCTGTTTTTT.

V gene TRBV3-1 combines with J gene TRBJ1-1; D is uncertain. The ends were cut back, 1 base at V and 10 bases at J, with 19 bases in the middle. CDR3 length: 15 amino acids. Germline assignment: CDR1 LGHDT and CDR2 YNNKEL (reference sequence). In nucleotides, the CDR3 is TGTGCCAGCAGCCAAGGACCGCCGTCTCAGGCCGGAGCTTTCTTT. Translating it yields CASSQGPPSQAGAFF.

This clonotype has a handful of counts. The V gene is TRBV7-2, the J gene TRBJ1-4, with TRBD1 matching over 8 bases. Germline values: CDR1 SGHTA, CDR2 FQGNSA. V was pared by 3 bases and J by 5 bases, with 2 bases of the junction left unmatched. This CDR3 contains 14 residues. The CDR3 reads CASSFNRGNEKLFF. The CDR3 DNA follows: TGTGCCAGCAGCTTTAACAGGGGGAATGAAAAACTGTTTTTT.

The chain has TRBV6-1 and TRBJ1-1; 9 bases are shared with TRBD1. The J segment lost 4 bases and the V segment lost 3 bases, leaving 0 bases of the junction unmatched. The CDR3 is made up of 13 amino acids. Germline V lookup: CDR1 MNHNS, CDR2 SASEGT. CDR3 sequence reads: CASSEDRGTEAFF. CDR3 nucleotide sequence: TGTGCCAGCAGTGAGGACAGGGGCACTGAAGCTTTCTTT.

The chain uses TRBV18 and TRBJ2-2; no firm D call. The CDR3 length is 14 residues. Deletions cut 4 bases from V and 1 base from J, with 7 bases between. Germline CDR1 KGHSH, CDR2 LQKENI. CDR3 sequence reads: CASSLQENTGELFF. The CDR3, as DNA: TGTGCCAGCTCACTCCAGGAGAACACCGGGGAGCTGTTTTTT.

This clonotype was seen more than once but under ten times. The chain is built from TRBV18 and TRBJ2-5, with D possibly being TRBD1 (6 bases). This CDR3 is 14 amino acids long. Germline loops: CDR1 KGHSH, CDR2 LQKENI. The V end was cut by 6 bases, the J end by 3 bases, with 14 bases between. The CDR3 coding sequence is TGTGCCAGCTCCCACCGGCGGACAGAAGAGACCCAGTACTTC. It is translated as CASSHRRTEETQYF.

This clonotype was observed a handful of times. V usage is TRBV5-1 and J usage is TRBJ1-1, with 7 bases fitting TRBD1. Trimming at V came to 1 base and at J to 3 bases, leaving 12 bases not matched to a gene. CDR3 length: 17 residues. The germline gives CDR1 SGHRS, CDR2 YFSETQ. The CDR3 DNA reads TGCGCCAGCAGCTTGAACACTCTCGGACAGGTTTACACTGAAGCTTTCTTT. Its protein product is CASSLNTLGQVYTEAFF.

The chain carries TRBV7-3 and TRBJ1-1, with 7 nucleotides matching TRBD1. The CDR3 is 16 residues long. Germline-derived CDR1 and CDR2 are SGHTA and FQGTGA. Trimming removed 5 bases from V and 11 bases from J; junction bases left unmatched: 20. The CDR3 is CASSPRGQLVTPRAFF. Here the CDR3 DNA reads TGTGCCAGCAGCCCAAGGGGACAGCTCGTTACTCCCAGGGCTTTCTTT.

This clonotype was observed a few times. CDR3 DNA sequence: TGTGCCAGCAGCTCTCTAGCGGGGAGCGATTTGCTGGAGTACGTC. Translation: CASSSLAGSDLLEYV. The rearrangement joins TRBV7-2 to TRBJ2-7, with TRBD2 matching 9 bases. Trimming took 4 bases from V and 11 from J; bases not matched to a gene: 15. The CDR3 spans 15 residues. Germline V gene sequence: CDR1 SGHTA, CDR2 FQGNSA.

This clonotype was observed a handful of times. The chain links TRBV7-6 to TRBJ2-5; TRBD1 agrees at 7 bases. The germline CDR1 and CDR2 sequences are SGHVS and FNYEAQ. With 5 bases clipped from V and 5 bases from J, the junction kept 11 bases outside the gene matches. The CDR3 has 15 amino acids. For the CDR3, the DNA is TGTGCCAGCAGCCCTACAGGGACAGACGGGGAGACCCAGTACTTC. Translation gives CASSPTGTDGETQYF.

The chain uses TRBV6-5 and TRBJ2-5, with D possibly being TRBD2 (7 bases). V was pared by 0 bases and J by 5 bases, with 13 bases between. This CDR3 is 15 amino acids long. Germline V CDR1 and CDR2: MNHEY, SVGAGI. The CDR3 DNA reads as TGTGCCAGCAGTTACTCAGGGGGGGTGGAGGAGACCCAGTACTTC. Translation: CASSYSGGVEETQYF.